Each of the 25 T cell receptor beta chains below was sequenced from the same sample in a study of T cell changes during pregnancy in multiple sclerosis. Here immunoSEQ multiplex PCR was the method, and the copy in TCRdb shows in-frame clones only, minus some. The sample carries 60,000 to 70,000 clones, approximately 90% recorded once. This material consisted of peripheral blood, taken in the third trimester of pregnancy. The receptor source for this set is a female donor in good health, enrolled as a control in a pregnancy study.

This clone has more than one count but fewer than ten. V gene TRBV7-9 combines with J gene TRBJ1-5; D possibly corresponds to TRBD1 (5 bases). Deletions cut 5 bases from V and 3 bases from J, with 11 bases between. Germline CDR1 is SEHNR and CDR2 is FQNEAQ (reference sequence). This CDR3 region has 14 residues. The CDR3 loop is CASSNAGLNQPQHF. DNA of the CDR3: TGTGCCAGCAGCAACGCAGGGCTCAATCAGCCCCAGCATTTT. Filled out from reference TRBV7-9 and TRBJ1-5, the complete variable domain reads DTGVSQNPRHKITKRGQNVTFRCDPISEHNRLYWYRQTLGQGPEFLTYFQNEAQLEKSRLLSDRFSAERPKGSFSTLEIQRTEQGDSAMYLCASSNAGLNQPQHFGDGTRLSIL.

The chain is built from TRBV2 and TRBJ1-2; 11 bases agree with TRBD1. Germline CDR1 SNHLY, CDR2 FYNNEI. The V gene end was trimmed by 5 bases and the J gene end by 7 bases; junction bases not matched to a gene: 6. The CDR3 is 14 amino acids. The CDR3 nucleotides read TGTGCCAGCAGTCGGACAGGGGGCGCGACTGGCTACACCTTC. Protein: CASSRTGGATGYTF.

The rearrangement uses TRBV7-8 and TRBJ1-4; 9 bases map to TRBD1. There are 17 residues in the CDR3. With V trimmed by 4 bases and J by 3 bases, 9 bases remained unmatched. Germline values: CDR1 SGHVS, CDR2 FQNEAQ. The CDR3 DNA follows: TGTGCCAGCAGCTCAGAGGGACAGGGATTATCTAATGAAAAACTGTTTTTT. Encoded protein: CASSSEGQGLSNEKLFF.

This chain joins TRBV7-9 and TRBJ2-3; D is undetermined. Trimming took off 5 bases at V and 7 bases at J, with 13 bases between the two ends. CDR1 and CDR2 from the germline V gene are SEHNR and FQNEAQ (reference sequence). The CDR3 loop spans 13 amino acids. The CDR3 DNA reads TGTGCCAGCAGCCCAATCAAAAGCCATACGCAGTATTTT. It specifies CASSPIKSHTQYF.

The CDR3 loop is CSAQGDGDEQFF. CDR3 nucleotide sequence: TGCAGCGCCCAGGGGGACGGGGATGAGCAGTTCTTC. V and J are TRBV29-1 and TRBJ2-1, with 7 positions matching TRBD1. CDR3 length equals 12 residues. The V segment lost 7 bases and the J segment 8 bases; nucleotides outside the gene matches: 8. CDR1 is SQVTM, CDR2 ANQGSEA, per germline.

V usage is TRBV28 and J usage is TRBJ1-1; D not resolved. Germline values: CDR1 MDHEN, CDR2 SYDVKM. V was pared by 5 bases and J by 3 bases, with 10 bases between. The CDR3 is made up of 13 amino acids. The CDR3 nucleotides are TGTGCCAGCAGTCCAGCGGCAGACACTGAAGCTTTCTTT. Residues: CASSPAADTEAFF.

The chain combines TRBV29-1 with TRBJ1-2; TRBD1 matches at 7 bases. The CDR3 runs to 13 residues. Trimming cost V 2 bases and J 5 bases; bases outside gene matches: 5. CDR1 is SQVTM and CDR2 is ANQGSEA in the germline V gene. This chain's CDR3 is CSVERGGSYGYTF. The CDR3 nucleotides are TGCAGCGTTGAACGAGGGGGCTCGTATGGCTACACCTTC.

The chain carries TRBV19 and TRBJ1-1; no clear D gene. Germline V gene data show CDR1 as LNHDA and CDR2 as SQIVND (reference sequence). V was pared by 5 bases and J by 1 base, with 8 bases between. The CDR3 loop spans 13 amino acids. CDR3 coding DNA: TGTGCCAGTAGTCCGTCGGGGAACACTGAAGCTTTCTTT. As protein: CASSPSGNTEAFF.

The CDR3 DNA follows: TGTGCCAGCAGCCCGCAGACAGGGAAGAACACTGAAGCTTTCTTT. Translation: CASSPQTGKNTEAFF. The chain employs TRBV5-4 and TRBJ1-1; 7 bases agree with TRBD1. From germline, CDR1 is SGHNT and CDR2 YYREEE (reference sequence). CDR3 length equals 15 residues. The J segment lost 1 base and the V segment lost 4 bases, leaving 7 bases of the junction unmatched.

This chain uses TRBV4-2 with TRBJ1-1; D remains ambiguous. Germline lookup yields CDR1 LGHNA and CDR2 YNFKEQ. The V and J ends lost 1 base and 3 bases respectively, with 15 bases between them. The CDR3 contains 16 residues. CDR3 DNA: TGTGCCAGCAGCCAAGTCTCTAACGGGGTTGACACTGAAGCTTTCTTT. Translation gives CASSQVSNGVDTEAFF.

V usage is TRBV10-3 and J usage is TRBJ2-7, with 7 bases fitting TRBD1. The J segment lost 2 bases and the V segment lost 6 bases, leaving 7 bases of the junction unmatched. The length of the CDR3 is 14 residues. CDR1 and CDR2 from the germline V gene are ENHRY and SYGVKD. CDR3: CAIRETGSAYEQYF. In nucleotides, the CDR3 is TGTGCCATCAGAGAGACAGGGTCTGCCTACGAGCAGTACTTC.

The chain has TRBV2 and TRBJ1-2, with D hard to call. Trimming removed 10 bases at V and 3 bases at J, with 15 bases between. In germline, CDR1 is SNHLY, CDR2 FYNNEI. The CDR3 loop spans 13 amino acids. The CDR3 DNA is TGTGCCACCCTCCCCGTACGGGACTATGGCTACACCTTC. It is translated as CATLPVRDYGYTF.

The chain employs TRBV5-1 and TRBJ1-5, with D perhaps TRBD1 (6 bases). Trimming pared 2 bases from V and 5 bases from J, leaving 8 bases between. CDR1 and CDR2 (germline): SGHRS, YFSETQ. The CDR3 consists of 13 residues. CDR3 bases: TGCGCCAGCAGCTTCGAGGGGGATCAGCCCCAGCATTTT. Its translation: CASSFEGDQPQHF.

V usage is TRBV7-2 and J usage is TRBJ2-1; 7 bases agree with TRBD1. CDR1 is SGHTA and CDR2 is FQGNSA in the germline V gene. This CDR3 is built from 14 residues. V trimming: 1 base; J trimming: 6 bases; junction bases outside the gene matches: 3. In nucleotides, the CDR3 is TGTGCCAGCAGCTTAGGTCCAGGGGGCAATGAGCAGTTCTTC. It codes for CASSLGPGGNEQFF.

The chain uses TRBV5-4 and TRBJ2-1; D possibly corresponds to TRBD2 (6 bases). The CDR3 consists of 11 residues. Germline V gives CDR1 SGHNT, CDR2 YYREEE (reference sequence). The V end lost 9 bases, the J end lost 9 bases, and 13 bases lay between the germline ends. The CDR3: CAIGGAGEQFF. The CDR3 region has the DNA TGTGCCATCGGAGGGGCCGGTGAGCAGTTCTTC.

The chain recombines TRBV11-3 with TRBJ2-5; D perhaps matches TRBD2 (6 bases). The CDR3 has 14 residues. Looked up from germline, CDR1 is SGHNT and CDR2 is YENEEA. V dropped 5 bases and J dropped 5 bases, with 15 bases sitting between them. CDR3: CASSPGGASETQYF. CDR3 DNA sequence: TGTGCCAGCAGCCCAGGCGGGGCCTCGGAGACCCAGTACTTC. Full variable domain (remainder filled in from reference TRBV11-3 and TRBJ2-5): EAGVVQSPRYKIIEKKQPVAFWCNPISGHNTLYWYLQNLGQGPELLIRYENEEAVDDSQLPKDRFSAERLKGVDSTLKIQPAELGDSAVYLCASSPGGASETQYFGPGTRLLVL.

The chain is built from TRBV27 and TRBJ1-4; 8 bases match TRBD1. The trim removed 3 bases at V and 4 bases at J, leaving 4 bases unmatched. This CDR3 comprises 15 residues. Germline CDR1 is MNHEY and CDR2 is SMNVEV (reference sequence). For the CDR3, the DNA is TGTGCCAGCAGTTTTCAGGGACAGGTTAATGAAAAACTGTTTTTT. Residues: CASSFQGQVNEKLFF.

The chain recombines TRBV5-4 with TRBJ2-1; 9 bases are a match to TRBD1. This CDR3 has 18 residues. V shed 0 bases and J 7 bases; nucleotides not matched to a gene: 14. CDR1 SGHNT and CDR2 YYREEE come from the germline V gene (reference sequence). CDR3 bases: TGTGCCAGCAGCTTGGTCCGTACGGGACAGGGCTCGGGTAATGAGCAGTTCTTC. It translates to CASSLVRTGQGSGNEQFF.

V and J are TRBV6-5 and TRBJ1-5; TRBD1 might be the D (5 bases). This CDR3 region has 15 residues. V lost 5 bases, J lost 5 bases, and 16 bases lay in between. Per germline, CDR1 MNHEY and CDR2 SVGAGI. The CDR3 is CASSPWGTYDQPQHF. CDR3 nucleotides: TGTGCCAGCAGTCCATGGGGGACTTATGATCAGCCCCAGCATTTT.

The chain is built from TRBV5-1 and TRBJ1-1; possibly TRBD1 for D (6 bases). Germline V gene sequence: CDR1 SGHRS, CDR2 YFSETQ. Between the trimmed V and J ends, which lost 4 bases and 2 bases, there was a span of 12 bases. CDR3 length: 14 amino acids. CDR3 sequence reads: CASSRGGGNTEAFF. CDR3 coding DNA: TGCGCCAGCAGCAGAGGGGGGGGCAACACTGAAGCTTTCTTT.

The chain employs TRBV7-8 and TRBJ2-5; TRBD1 matches 9 bases. This CDR3 spans 15 amino acids. Looked up from germline, CDR1 is SGHVS and CDR2 is FQNEAQ. V trimming: 1 base; J trimming: 2 bases; junction bases outside the gene matches: 2. Here the CDR3 reads CASSLDRGLQETQYF. CDR3 bases: TGTGCCAGCAGCTTAGACAGGGGGCTTCAAGAGACCCAGTACTTC.

This chain joins TRBV6-4 and TRBJ2-2; D not resolved. From germline, CDR1 is MRHNA and CDR2 SNTAGT. V dropped 2 bases and J dropped 3 bases, with 10 bases sitting between them. CDR3 length equals 15 residues. The CDR3 DNA sequence: TGTGCCAGCAGTGACGGGCTACACGACACCGGGGAGCTGTTTTTT. Amino acids: CASSDGLHDTGELFF.

The rearrangement links TRBV2 to TRBJ2-7, with 12 positions matching TRBD1. CDR1 and CDR2 from the germline V gene are SNHLY and FYNNEI. This CDR3 region has 14 residues. The V gene end was trimmed by 11 bases and the J gene end by 5 bases; junction bases not matched to a gene: 10. CDR3 residues: CAASAGQGANEQYF. The CDR3 nucleotides are TGTGCCGCATCTGCGGGACAGGGGGCCAACGAGCAGTACTTC.

The V call is TRBV5-4, the J call TRBJ2-6; D may be TRBD1 (6 bases). V was clipped by 3 bases and J by 8 bases, with 15 bases between them. Per germline, CDR1 SGHNT and CDR2 YYREEE (reference sequence). The CDR3 loop spans 15 amino acids. CDR3 nucleotide sequence: TGTGCCAGCAGCTCAAAAGGGCAGGGGACCAACGTCCTGACTTTC. As protein: CASSSKGQGTNVLTF.

The J gene is TRBJ2-7, the V gene TRBV28; D may be TRBD1 (5 bases). CDR3 size: 18 residues. Trimming shortened V by 2 bases and J by 4 bases, and 24 bases separated the two germline ends. Germline assignment: CDR1 MDHEN and CDR2 SYDVKM. The CDR3 sequence: CASSLGPLTGERGYEQYF. In nucleotides, the CDR3 is TGTGCCAGCAGTTTAGGACCCCTAACAGGAGAAAGAGGTTACGAGCAGTACTTC.